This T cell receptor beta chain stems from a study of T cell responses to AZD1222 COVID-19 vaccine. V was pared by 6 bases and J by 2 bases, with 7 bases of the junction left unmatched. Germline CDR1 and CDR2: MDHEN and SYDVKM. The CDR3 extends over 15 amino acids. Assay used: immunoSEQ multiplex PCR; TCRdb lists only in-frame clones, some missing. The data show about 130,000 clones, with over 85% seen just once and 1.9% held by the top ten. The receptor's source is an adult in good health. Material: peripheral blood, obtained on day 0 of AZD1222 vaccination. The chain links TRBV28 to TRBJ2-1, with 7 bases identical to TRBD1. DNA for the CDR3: TGTGCCAGCAGCCCAACCGGGACAGCCTACAATGAGCAGTTCTTC. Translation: CASSPTGTAYNEQFF.